These 8 T cell receptor beta chains share one sample of origin, sequenced in a study of shared clonotypes between healthy human individuals (TCRdb year 2020). Receptor amplification or capture employed the immunoSEQ multiplex PCR assay. TCRdb's version of the immuneACCESS table is confined to in-frame rearrangements and falls short of the full clone set. An unresolved V gene accounts for under half of the shortfall where checked; the remainder is of unknown origin. The table for this sample lists hundreds of thousands of clones; 85% to 95% of them were counted only once. The top ten clones comprise 0.11% of the sample. CD8 naive samples consisted of CD45RO-negative cells that were positively selected for CCR7, yielding a CD45RA+CCR7+ population without TemRA cells. What was sequenced was naive CD8+ T cells sorted from blood. The cell subset or site label on this specimen signifies: CD45RA+CCR7+. These receptors were taken from a woman in her twenties or thirties in good health.

This rearrangement joins TRBV9 to TRBJ2-4, with D possibly being TRBD2 (7 bases). The V end lost 3 bases, the J end lost 2 bases, and 15 bases lay between the germline ends. CDR1 is SGDLS, CDR2 YYNGEE, per germline. The CDR3 consists of 16 residues. The DNA for the CDR3 is TGTGCCAGCAGCGCCCAGGGAGGGGGGTCCAAAAACATTCAGTACTTC. It encodes CASSAQGGGSKNIQYF.

The chain combines TRBV7-9 with TRBJ2-2, with 12 positions matching TRBD2. Germline CDR1 reads SEHNR; CDR2 reads FQNEAQ (reference sequence). The CDR3 has 16 amino acids. V trimming: 8 bases; J trimming: 0 bases; junction bases outside the gene matches: 4. The CDR3 reads CASGTSGSPNTGELFF. CDR3 coding DNA: TGTGCCAGCGGGACTAGCGGGTCTCCGAACACCGGGGAGCTGTTTTTT.

The V gene is TRBV19, the J gene TRBJ2-5, with 7 nucleotides matching TRBD2. CDR3 length: 14 amino acids. After removal of 7 bases from V and 1 base from J, the junction contained 6 bases not matched to a gene. The germline gives CDR1 LNHDA, CDR2 SQIVND (reference sequence). The CDR3 DNA sequence: TGTGCCAGTATGGGTAGCGGGCTCCAAGAGACCCAGTACTTC. As protein: CASMGSGLQETQYF.

Concerning this clone itself: The junction and the germline gene differ at one end; a read error may be behind it. The rearrangement uses TRBV2 and TRBJ2-3; weak D call: TRBD2 (5 bases). The germline CDR1 and CDR2 sequences are SNHLY and FYNNEI. The CDR3 totals 20 residues. The CDR3 DNA follows: TGTGCCAGCAGAGAAGATACAGAGGGCGGGCCCTGGGAGAACACAGATACGCAGTATTTT. Residues: CASREDTEGGPWENTDTQYF.

The V call is TRBV28, the J call TRBJ2-6; 7 nucleotides agree with TRBD1. The CDR3 length is 19 residues. Germline-derived CDR1 and CDR2 are MDHEN and SYDVKM. V gave up 5 bases and J gave up 3 bases; unmatched junction bases: 16. CDR3 loop: CASSPNKDRIRDGANVLTF. CDR3 DNA: TGTGCCAGCAGTCCTAATAAGGACAGGATTCGGGATGGGGCCAACGTCCTGACTTTC. The full variable domain, completed using reference TRBV28 and TRBJ2-6, is DVKVTQSSRYLVKRTGEKVFLECVQDMDHENMFWYRQDPGLGLRLIYFSYDVKMKEKGDIPEGYSVSREKKERFSLILESASTNQTSMYLCASSPNKDRIRDGANVLTFGAGSRLTVL.

V is TRBV21-1 and J is TRBJ2-1; TRBD2 is the table's D call, not checked against the DNA. TRBV21-1 is a pseudogene. CDR3 length: 19 residues. The DNA for the CDR3 is TGTGCCAGCAGCAAAGAGAATGTGGGGCTGACTAGCGGGGAAAATGAGCAGTTCTTC. This gives the protein CASSKENVGLTSGENEQFF.

J is TRBJ2-2 and V is TRBV28; D is unclear. The CDR3 is made up of 13 amino acids. Trimming shortened V by 6 bases and J by 5 bases, and 10 bases separated the two germline ends. Germline-derived CDR1 and CDR2 are MDHEN and SYDVKM. The CDR3: CASRNQGTGELFF. The CDR3, as DNA: TGTGCCAGCAGAAATCAAGGGACCGGGGAGCTGTTTTTT.

In DNA, the CDR3 is TGTGCCAGCAGTCGCGACCCTCTCCGGGACACTGAAGCTTTCTTT. Encoded protein: CASSRDPLRDTEAFF. The rearrangement uses TRBV28 and TRBJ1-1, with D unclear. V shed 5 bases and J shed 3 bases, with 16 bases lying between them. Germline V gene sequence: CDR1 MDHEN, CDR2 SYDVKM. This CDR3 is 15 amino acids long.